One sample yielded the 10 T cell receptor beta chains listed below, sequenced in a study of T cells in Graves' hyperthyroidism and ophthalmopathy. RNA transcripts gave rise to amplified TCR beta CDR3 regions. HTBI primers were the set used in a first-round RT-PCR of the TCR CDR3. TCRdb used MiXCR to reprocess the multiplex PCR reads, holding one entry per CDR3 protein. The sample includes nearly 600,000 distinct CDR3 sequences, more than 11% seen only once; the top ten take about 5.8%. Sequenced input: blood. These receptors all come from a young woman with Graves' hyperthyroidism that later progressed to Graves' ophthalmopathy.

In its sample, this clonotype was seen once. V gene TRBV19 combines with J gene TRBJ1-2, with 7 bases identical to TRBD1. The CDR3 spans 14 residues. V lost 3 bases to trimming and J lost 7 bases; unmatched junction nucleotides: 8. From germline, CDR1 is LNHDA and CDR2 SQIVND (reference sequence). CDR3 coding DNA: TGTGCCAGTAGTATCCCCGGGACAGTCTGTGGCTACACCTTC. Its translation: CASSIPGTVCGYTF.

Ten or more counts support this clonotype. The chain recombines TRBV12-3 or TRBV12-4 with TRBJ2-1; TRBD2 might be the D (5 bases). The CDR3 has 14 residues. V was pared by 7 bases and J by 10 bases, with 20 bases between. CDR3 residues: CASKNGNAPGEQFF. The CDR3 coding sequence is TGTGCCAGCAAGAACGGGAACGCCCCGGGGGAGCAGTTCTTC.

This clonotype was seen a single time. This chain joins TRBV6-4 and TRBJ1-2, with D possibly matching TRBD1 (5 bases). V was clipped by 5 bases and J by 3 bases, with 13 bases between them. Germline values: CDR1 MRHNA, CDR2 SNTAGT. The CDR3 totals 14 residues. CDR3 region: CASSSGGGHYGYTF. In nucleotides, the CDR3 is TGTGCCAGCAGTTCGGGGGGGGGTCACTATGGCTACACCTTC.

This clonotype has ten or more counts. J is TRBJ1-4 and V is TRBV30; D unresolved. V was cut by 2 bases and J by 3 bases, with 13 bases left in between. In germline, CDR1 is GTSNPN, CDR2 SVGIG (reference sequence). This CDR3 contains 15 residues. CDR3 amino acids: CAWSPNSGANEKLFF. In DNA form, the CDR3 reads TGTGCCTGGAGTCCGAATTCTGGGGCTAATGAAAAACTGTTTTTT.

This clonotype was recorded at least ten times. CDR3 in DNA: TGCAGCACTAGCGGGAGTTCCTACAATGAGCAGTTCTTC. Its protein is CSTSGSSYNEQFF. The rearrangement links TRBV29-1 to TRBJ2-1, with TRBD2 identical over 11 bases. The V and J ends lost 8 bases and 1 base, in that order; junction bases with no gene match: 1. The CDR3 length is 13 residues. CDR1 is SQVTM and CDR2 is ANQGSEA in the germline V gene.

This clonotype was seen a handful of times. This chain connects TRBV9 to TRBJ1-3; a weak D match, TRBD1 (5 bases). Germline V gives CDR1 SGDLS, CDR2 YYNGEE. This CDR3 spans 16 amino acids. With 0 bases removed from V and 0 bases from J, the gap between germline ends came to 10 bases. CDR3 sequence (DNA): TGTGCCAGCAGCGTAGCCGGGGGTGACTCTGGAAACACCATATATTTT. This translates into CASSVAGGDSGNTIYF.

The CDR3 sequence is CATGAIGAGELFF. The DNA of the CDR3 is TGTGCCACCGGAGCCATAGGGGCCGGGGAGCTGTTTTTT. J is TRBJ2-2 and V is TRBV24-1, with D perhaps TRBD1 (5 bases). The CDR3 is 13 amino acids. Trimming left V 9 bases short and J 6 bases short, with 13 bases between. The germline V gene encodes CDR1 KGHDR and CDR2 SFDVKD.

This clonotype was picked up many times. The genes are TRBV7-2 and TRBJ1-2; the D is unclear. The CDR3 covers 14 residues. In germline, CDR1 is SGHTA, CDR2 FQGNSA. Trimming took off 5 bases at V and 6 bases at J, with 16 bases between the two ends. The CDR3 protein is CASSHAAPRNGYTF. The CDR3 DNA is TGTGCCAGCAGCCATGCGGCCCCTCGGAATGGCTACACCTTC.

A word on this clonotype: One base away lies a much larger clone, so this may be a sequencing read error. The chain recombines TRBV27 with TRBJ2-4; the D gene is possibly TRBD1 (6 bases). Germline-derived CDR1 and CDR2 are MNHEY and SMNVEV (reference sequence). The CDR3 runs 17 residues. The CDR3 protein is CASSLEGVALAKNTQYF. DNA of the CDR3: TGTGCCAGCAGTTTAGAGGGGGTTGCCCTAGCCAAAAACACTCAGTACTTC.

The genes are TRBV19 and TRBJ1-5; perhaps TRBD1 as D (5 bases). CDR3 length equals 15 residues. The V end was cut by 5 bases, the J end by 0 bases, with 11 bases between. From germline, CDR1 is LNHDA and CDR2 SQIVND (reference sequence). The CDR3 loop reads CASSPRQNSNQPQHF. CDR3 nucleotide sequence: TGTGCCAGTAGTCCACGACAGAATAGCAATCAGCCCCAGCATTTT. Looking up the rest from reference TRBV19 and TRBJ1-5 gives the full variable domain: DGGITQSPKYLFRKEGQNVTLSCEQNLNHDAMYWYRQDPGQGLRLIYYSQIVNDFQKGDIAEGYSVSREKKESFPLTVTSAQKNPTAFYLCASSPRQNSNQPQHFGDGTRLSIL.